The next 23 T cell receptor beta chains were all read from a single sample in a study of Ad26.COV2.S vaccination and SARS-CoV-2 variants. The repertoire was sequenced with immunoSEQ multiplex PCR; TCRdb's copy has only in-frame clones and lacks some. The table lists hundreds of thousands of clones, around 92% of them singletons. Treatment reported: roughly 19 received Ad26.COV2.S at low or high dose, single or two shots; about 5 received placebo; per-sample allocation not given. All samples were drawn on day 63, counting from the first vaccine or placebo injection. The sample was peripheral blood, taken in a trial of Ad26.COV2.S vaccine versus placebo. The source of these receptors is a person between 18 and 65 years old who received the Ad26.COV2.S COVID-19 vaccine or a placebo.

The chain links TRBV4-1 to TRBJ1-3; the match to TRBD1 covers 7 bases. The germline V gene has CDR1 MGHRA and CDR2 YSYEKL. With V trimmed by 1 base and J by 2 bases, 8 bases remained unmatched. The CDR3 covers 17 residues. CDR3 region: CASSQGAGGATGNTIYF. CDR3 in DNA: TGCGCCAGCAGCCAAGGGGCAGGGGGGGCGACTGGAAACACCATATATTTT.

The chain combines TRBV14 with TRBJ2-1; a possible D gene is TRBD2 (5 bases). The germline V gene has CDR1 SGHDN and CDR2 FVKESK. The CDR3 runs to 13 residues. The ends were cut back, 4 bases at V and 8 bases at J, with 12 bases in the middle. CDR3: CASSRNPGDEQFF. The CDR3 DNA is TGTGCCAGCAGCCGAAACCCCGGGGATGAGCAGTTCTTC.

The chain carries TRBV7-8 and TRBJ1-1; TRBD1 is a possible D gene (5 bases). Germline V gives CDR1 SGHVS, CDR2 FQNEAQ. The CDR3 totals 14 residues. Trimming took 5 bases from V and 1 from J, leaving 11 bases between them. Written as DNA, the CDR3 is TGTGCCAGCAGCCATCTGACAGCGAACACTGAAGCTTTCTTT. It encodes CASSHLTANTEAFF. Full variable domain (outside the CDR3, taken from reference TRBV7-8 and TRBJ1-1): GAGVSQSPRYKVAKRGQDVALRCDPISGHVSLFWYQQALGQGPEFLTYFQNEAQLDKSGLPSDRFFAERPEGSVSTLKIQRTQQEDSAVYLCASSHLTANTEAFFGQGTRLTVV.

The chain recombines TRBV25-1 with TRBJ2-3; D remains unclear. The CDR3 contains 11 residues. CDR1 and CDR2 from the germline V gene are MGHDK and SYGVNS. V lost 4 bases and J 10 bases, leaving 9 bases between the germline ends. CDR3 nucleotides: TGTGCCAGCAGTGGGTCATGGGCGCAGTATTTT. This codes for CASSGSWAQYF.

CDR3 region: CASSSGGETQYF. The CDR3 nucleotides are TGTGCCAGCAGTTCCGGGGGGGAGACCCAGTACTTC. The V gene is TRBV6-5, the J gene TRBJ2-5, with 7 bases fitting TRBD2. The CDR3 totals 12 residues. The V and J ends lost 4 bases and 5 bases, in that order; junction bases with no gene match: 1. Germline V gene sequence: CDR1 MNHEY, CDR2 SVGAGI.

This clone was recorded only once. The CDR3 loop reads CASSIFSGGVTDTQYF. DNA for the CDR3: TGTGCCAGTAGTATTTTTAGCGGGGGTGTCACAGATACGCAGTATTTT. The V gene is TRBV19, the J gene TRBJ2-3; 9 bases agree with TRBD2. Germline V lookup: CDR1 LNHDA, CDR2 SQIVND (reference sequence). CDR3 length: 16 residues. V was pared by 3 bases and J by 2 bases, with 6 bases of the junction left unmatched.

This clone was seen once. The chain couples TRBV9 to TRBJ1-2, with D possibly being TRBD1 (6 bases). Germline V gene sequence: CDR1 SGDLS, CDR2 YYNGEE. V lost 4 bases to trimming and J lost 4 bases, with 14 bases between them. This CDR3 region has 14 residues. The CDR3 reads CASSPGGFGYGYTF. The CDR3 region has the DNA TGTGCCAGCAGCCCTGGGGGCTTCGGCTATGGCTACACCTTC.

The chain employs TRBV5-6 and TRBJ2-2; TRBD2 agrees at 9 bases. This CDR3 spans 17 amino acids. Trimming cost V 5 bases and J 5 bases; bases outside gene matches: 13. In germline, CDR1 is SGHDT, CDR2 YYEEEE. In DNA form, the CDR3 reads TGTGCCAGCAGAATAACTACGGGGACTAGCAATACCGGGGAGCTGTTTTTT. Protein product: CASRITTGTSNTGELFF.

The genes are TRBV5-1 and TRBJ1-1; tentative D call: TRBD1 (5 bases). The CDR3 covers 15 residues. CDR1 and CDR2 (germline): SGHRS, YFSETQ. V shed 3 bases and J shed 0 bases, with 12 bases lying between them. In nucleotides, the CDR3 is TGCGCCAGCAGCTGGGGCATCTACATGAACACTGAAGCTTTCTTT. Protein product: CASSWGIYMNTEAFF.

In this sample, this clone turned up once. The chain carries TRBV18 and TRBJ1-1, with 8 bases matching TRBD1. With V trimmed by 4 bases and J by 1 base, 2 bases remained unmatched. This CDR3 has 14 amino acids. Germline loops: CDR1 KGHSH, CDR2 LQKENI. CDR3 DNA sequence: TGTGCCAGCTCACGGGACAGGCCGAACACTGAAGCTTTCTTT. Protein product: CASSRDRPNTEAFF. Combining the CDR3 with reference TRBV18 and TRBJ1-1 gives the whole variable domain NAGVMQNPRHLVRRRGQEARLRCSPMKGHSHVYWYRQLPEEGLKFMVYLQKENIIDESGMPKERFSAEFPKEGPSILRIQQVVRGDSAAYFCASSRDRPNTEAFFGQGTRLTVV.

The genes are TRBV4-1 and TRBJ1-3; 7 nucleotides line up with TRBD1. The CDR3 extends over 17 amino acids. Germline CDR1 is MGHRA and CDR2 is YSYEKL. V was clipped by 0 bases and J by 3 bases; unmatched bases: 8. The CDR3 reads CASSQDPRGTDGNTIYF. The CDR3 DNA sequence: TGCGCCAGCAGCCAAGATCCTCGCGGGACAGATGGAAACACCATATATTTT.

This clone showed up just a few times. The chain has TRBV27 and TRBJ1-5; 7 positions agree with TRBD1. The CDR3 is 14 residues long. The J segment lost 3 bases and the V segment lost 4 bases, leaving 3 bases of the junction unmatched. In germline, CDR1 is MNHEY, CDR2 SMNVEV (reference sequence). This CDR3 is CASSSDRVNQPQHF. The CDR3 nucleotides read TGTGCCAGCAGTTCAGACAGGGTCAATCAGCCCCAGCATTTT.

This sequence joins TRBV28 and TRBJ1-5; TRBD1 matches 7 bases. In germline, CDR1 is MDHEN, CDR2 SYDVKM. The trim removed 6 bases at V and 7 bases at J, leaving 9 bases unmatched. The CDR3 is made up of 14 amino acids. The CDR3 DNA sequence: TGTGCCAGCAGCTCGGTGCAGGGGGGACAGCCCCAGCATTTT. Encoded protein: CASSSVQGGQPQHF.

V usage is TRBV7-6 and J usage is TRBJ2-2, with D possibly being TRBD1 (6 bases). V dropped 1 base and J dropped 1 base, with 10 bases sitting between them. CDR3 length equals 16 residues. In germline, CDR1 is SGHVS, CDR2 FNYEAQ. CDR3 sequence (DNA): TGTGCCAGCAGCTTAGAGAAGGACAGGAACACCGGGGAGCTGTTTTTT. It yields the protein CASSLEKDRNTGELFF.

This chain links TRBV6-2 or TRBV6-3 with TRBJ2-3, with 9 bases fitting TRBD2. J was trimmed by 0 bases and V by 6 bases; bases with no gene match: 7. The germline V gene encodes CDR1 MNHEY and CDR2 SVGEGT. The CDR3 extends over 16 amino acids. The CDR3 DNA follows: TGTGCCAGCAGGCCTAGCGGGGCTACTAGCACAGATACGCAGTATTTT. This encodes CASRPSGATSTDTQYF.

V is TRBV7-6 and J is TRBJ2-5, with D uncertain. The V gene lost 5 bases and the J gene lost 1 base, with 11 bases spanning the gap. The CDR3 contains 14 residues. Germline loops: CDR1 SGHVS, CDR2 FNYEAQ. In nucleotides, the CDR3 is TGTGCCAGCAGCGCCCGGGCGCGCCAAGAGACCCAGTACTTC. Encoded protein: CASSARARQETQYF.

DNA for the CDR3: TGTGCCAGTAGTGGACAGGGCCGACATGGCTACACCTTC. Residues: CASSGQGRHGYTF. This chain uses TRBV19 with TRBJ1-2, with 8 nucleotides matching TRBD1. The CDR3 is 13 residues long. J was trimmed by 6 bases and V by 5 bases; bases with no gene match: 5. Germline values: CDR1 LNHDA, CDR2 SQIVND (reference sequence). Filled out from reference TRBV19 and TRBJ1-2, the complete variable domain reads DGGITQSPKYLFRKEGQNVTLSCEQNLNHDAMYWYRQDPGQGLRLIYYSQIVNDFQKGDIAEGYSVSREKKESFPLTVTSAQKNPTAFYLCASSGQGRHGYTFGSGTRLTVV.

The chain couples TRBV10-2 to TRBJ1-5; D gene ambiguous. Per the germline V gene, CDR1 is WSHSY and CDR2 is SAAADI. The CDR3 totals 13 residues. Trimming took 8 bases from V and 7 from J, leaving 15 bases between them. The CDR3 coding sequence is TGCGCCAGCGGGGTGACTGTGGCGCAGCCCCAGCATTTT. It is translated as CASGVTVAQPQHF.

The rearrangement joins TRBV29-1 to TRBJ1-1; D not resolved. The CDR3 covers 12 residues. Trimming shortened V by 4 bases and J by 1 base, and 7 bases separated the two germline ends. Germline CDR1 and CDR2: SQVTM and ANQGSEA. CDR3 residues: CSVGEPNTEAFF. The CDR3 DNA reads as TGCAGCGTTGGAGAACCGAACACTGAAGCTTTCTTT.

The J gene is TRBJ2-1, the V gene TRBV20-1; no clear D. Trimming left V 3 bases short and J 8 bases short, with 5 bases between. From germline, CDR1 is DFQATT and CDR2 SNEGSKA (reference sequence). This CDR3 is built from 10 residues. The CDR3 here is CSARTDEQFF. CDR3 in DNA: TGCAGTGCTAGGACGGATGAGCAGTTCTTC.

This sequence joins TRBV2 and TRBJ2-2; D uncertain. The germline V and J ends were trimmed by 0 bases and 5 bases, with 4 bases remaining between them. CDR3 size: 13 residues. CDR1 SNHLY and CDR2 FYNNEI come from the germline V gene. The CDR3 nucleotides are TGTGCCAGCAGTGAAGCGCTTACCGGGGAGCTGTTTTTT. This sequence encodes CASSEALTGELFF.

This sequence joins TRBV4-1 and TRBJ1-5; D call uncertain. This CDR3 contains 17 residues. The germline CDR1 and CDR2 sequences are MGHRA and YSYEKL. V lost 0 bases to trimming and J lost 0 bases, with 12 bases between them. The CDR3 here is CASSQDPLRYSNQPQHF. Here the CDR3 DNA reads TGCGCCAGCAGCCAAGATCCCCTGAGATATAGCAATCAGCCCCAGCATTTT.

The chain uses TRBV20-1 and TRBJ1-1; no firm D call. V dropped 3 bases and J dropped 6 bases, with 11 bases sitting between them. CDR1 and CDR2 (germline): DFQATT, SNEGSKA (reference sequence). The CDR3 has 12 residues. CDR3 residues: CSASFREAEAFF. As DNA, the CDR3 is TGCAGTGCTAGTTTTAGGGAAGCTGAAGCTTTCTTT.